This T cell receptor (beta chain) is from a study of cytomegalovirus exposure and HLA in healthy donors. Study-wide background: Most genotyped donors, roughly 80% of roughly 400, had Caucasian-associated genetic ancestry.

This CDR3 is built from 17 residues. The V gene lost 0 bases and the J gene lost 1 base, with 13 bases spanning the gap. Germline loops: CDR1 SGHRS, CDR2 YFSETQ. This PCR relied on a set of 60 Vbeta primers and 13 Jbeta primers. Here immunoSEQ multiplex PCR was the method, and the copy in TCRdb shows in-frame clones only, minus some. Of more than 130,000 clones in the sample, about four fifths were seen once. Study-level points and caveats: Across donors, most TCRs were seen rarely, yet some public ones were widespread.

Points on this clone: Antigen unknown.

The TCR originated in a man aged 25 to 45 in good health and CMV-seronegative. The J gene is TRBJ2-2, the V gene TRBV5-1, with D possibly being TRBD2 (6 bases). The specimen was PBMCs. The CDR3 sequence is CASSLAAWRGNTGELFF. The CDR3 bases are TGCGCCAGCAGCTTGGCCGCGTGGCGGGGGAACACCGGGGAGCTGTTTTTT.